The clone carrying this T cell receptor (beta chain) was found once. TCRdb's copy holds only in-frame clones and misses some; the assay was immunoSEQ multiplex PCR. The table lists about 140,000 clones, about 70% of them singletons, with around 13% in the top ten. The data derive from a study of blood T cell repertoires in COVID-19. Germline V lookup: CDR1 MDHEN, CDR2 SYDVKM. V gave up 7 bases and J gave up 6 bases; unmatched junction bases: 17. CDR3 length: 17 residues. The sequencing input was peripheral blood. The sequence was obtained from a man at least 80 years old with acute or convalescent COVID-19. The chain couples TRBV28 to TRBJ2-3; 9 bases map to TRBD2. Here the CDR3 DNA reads TGTGCCAGCATGGGAGGGGGACTAGCCGTTCAAGAGGATACGCAGTATTTT. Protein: CASMGGGLAVQEDTQYF.